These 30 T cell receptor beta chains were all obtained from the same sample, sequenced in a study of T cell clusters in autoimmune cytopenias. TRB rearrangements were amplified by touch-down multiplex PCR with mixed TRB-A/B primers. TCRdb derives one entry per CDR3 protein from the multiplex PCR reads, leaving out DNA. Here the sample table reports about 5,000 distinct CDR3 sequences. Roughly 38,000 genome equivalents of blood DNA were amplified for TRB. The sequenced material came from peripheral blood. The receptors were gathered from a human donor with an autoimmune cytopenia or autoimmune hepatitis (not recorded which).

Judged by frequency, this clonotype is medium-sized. This CDR3 is CASSPIGGPYNEQFF. The rearrangement uses TRBV12-3 or TRBV12-4 and TRBJ2-1; TCRdb picks TRBD1, but there is no DNA to check that call. The length of the CDR3 is 15 residues.

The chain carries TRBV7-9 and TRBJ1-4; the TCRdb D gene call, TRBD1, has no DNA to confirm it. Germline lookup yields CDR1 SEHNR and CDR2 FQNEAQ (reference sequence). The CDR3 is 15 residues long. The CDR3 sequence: CASSLLGGQGEKLFF. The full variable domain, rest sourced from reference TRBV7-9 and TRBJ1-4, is DTGVSQNPRHKITKRGQNVTFRCDPISEHNRLYWYRQTLGQGPEFLTYFQNEAQLEKSRLLSDRFSAERPKGSFSTLEIQRTEQGDSAMYLCASSLLGGQGEKLFFGSGTQLSVL.

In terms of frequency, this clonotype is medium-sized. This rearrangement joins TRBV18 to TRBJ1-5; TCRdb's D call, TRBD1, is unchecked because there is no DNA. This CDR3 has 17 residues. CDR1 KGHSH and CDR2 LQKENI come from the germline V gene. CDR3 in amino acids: CASSPSQGTGRNQPQHF.

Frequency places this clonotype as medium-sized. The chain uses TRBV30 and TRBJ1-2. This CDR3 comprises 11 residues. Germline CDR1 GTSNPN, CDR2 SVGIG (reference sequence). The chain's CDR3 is CARGGEGGYTF.

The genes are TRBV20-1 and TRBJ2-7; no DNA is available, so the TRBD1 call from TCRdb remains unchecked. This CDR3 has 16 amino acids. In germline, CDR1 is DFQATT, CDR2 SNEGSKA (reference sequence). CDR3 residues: CSARDLAPSPSYEQYF.

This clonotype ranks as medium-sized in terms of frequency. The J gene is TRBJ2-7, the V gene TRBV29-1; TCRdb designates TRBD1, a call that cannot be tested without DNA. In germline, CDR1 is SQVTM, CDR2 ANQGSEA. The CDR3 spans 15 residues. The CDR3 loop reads CSVAPGTGKRYEQYF.

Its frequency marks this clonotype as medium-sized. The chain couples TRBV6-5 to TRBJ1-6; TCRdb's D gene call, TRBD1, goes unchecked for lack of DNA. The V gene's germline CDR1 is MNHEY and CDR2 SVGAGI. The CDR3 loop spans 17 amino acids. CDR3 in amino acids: CASSEWVWITGNSPLHF.

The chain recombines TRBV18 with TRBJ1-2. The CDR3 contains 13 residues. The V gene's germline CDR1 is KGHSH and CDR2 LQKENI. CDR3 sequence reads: CASSQELIYGYTF.

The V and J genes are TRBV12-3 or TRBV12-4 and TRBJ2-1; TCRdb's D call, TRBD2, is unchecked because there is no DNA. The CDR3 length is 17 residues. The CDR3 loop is CASSFTVGGGSYNEQFF.

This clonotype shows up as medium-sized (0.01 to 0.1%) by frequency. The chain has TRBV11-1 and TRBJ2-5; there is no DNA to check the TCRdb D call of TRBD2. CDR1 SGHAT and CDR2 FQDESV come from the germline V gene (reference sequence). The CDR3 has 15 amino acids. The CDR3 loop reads CASSLGGQGGETQYF.

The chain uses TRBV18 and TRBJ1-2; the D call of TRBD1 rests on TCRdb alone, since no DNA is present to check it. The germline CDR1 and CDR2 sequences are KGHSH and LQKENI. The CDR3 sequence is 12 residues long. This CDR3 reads CAISRQGSGYTF.

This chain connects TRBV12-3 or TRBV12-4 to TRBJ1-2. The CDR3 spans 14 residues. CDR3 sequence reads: CASSLFRTPYGYTF.

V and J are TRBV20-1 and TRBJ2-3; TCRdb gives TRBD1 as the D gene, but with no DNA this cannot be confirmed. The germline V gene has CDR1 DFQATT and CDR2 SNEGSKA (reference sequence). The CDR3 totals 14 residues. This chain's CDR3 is CSAREDRAVDTQYF.

The CDR3 loop reads CAQKSHNLNTEAFF. V is TRBV30 and J is TRBJ1-1. The germline V gene encodes CDR1 GTSNPN and CDR2 SVGIG (reference sequence). This CDR3 comprises 14 residues.

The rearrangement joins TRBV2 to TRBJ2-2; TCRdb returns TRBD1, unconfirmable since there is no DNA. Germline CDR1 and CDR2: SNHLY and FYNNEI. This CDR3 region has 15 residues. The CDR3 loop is CASRGGGFRTGELFF.

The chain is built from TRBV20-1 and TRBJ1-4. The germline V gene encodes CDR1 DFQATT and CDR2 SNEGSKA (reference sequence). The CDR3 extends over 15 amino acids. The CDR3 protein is CSARVEGMEDEKLFF.

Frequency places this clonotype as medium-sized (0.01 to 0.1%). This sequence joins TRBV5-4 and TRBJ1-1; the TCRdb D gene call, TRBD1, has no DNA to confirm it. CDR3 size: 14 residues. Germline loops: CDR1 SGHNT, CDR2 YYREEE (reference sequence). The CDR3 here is CASSPVNGQAEAFF. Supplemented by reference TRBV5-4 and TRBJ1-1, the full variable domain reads ETGVTQSPTHLIKTRGQQVTLRCSSQSGHNTVSWYQQALGQGPQFIFQYYREEENGRGNFPPRFSGLQFPNYSSELNVNALELDDSALYLCASSPVNGQAEAFFGQGTRLTVV.

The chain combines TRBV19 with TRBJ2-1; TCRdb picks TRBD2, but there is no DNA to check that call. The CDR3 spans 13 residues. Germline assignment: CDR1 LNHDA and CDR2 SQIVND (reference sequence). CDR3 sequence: CASSFRTRYEQYF.

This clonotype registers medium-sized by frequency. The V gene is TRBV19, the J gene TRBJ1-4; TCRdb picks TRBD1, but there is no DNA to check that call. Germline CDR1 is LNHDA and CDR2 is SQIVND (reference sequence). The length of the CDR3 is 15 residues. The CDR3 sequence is CATRPEGWPNEKLFF.

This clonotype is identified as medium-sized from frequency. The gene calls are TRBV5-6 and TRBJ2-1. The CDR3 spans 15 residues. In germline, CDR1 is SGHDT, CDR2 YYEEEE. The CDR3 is CASSLGISSYNEQFF.

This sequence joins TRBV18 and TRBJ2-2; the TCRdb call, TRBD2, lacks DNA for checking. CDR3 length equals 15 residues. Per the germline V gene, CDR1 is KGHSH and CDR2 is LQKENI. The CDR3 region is CASSPRLAGVRELFF.

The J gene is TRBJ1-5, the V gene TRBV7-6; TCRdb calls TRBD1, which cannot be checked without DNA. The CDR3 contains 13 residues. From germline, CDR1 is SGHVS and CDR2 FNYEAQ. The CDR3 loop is CASSLAEGAAQHF.

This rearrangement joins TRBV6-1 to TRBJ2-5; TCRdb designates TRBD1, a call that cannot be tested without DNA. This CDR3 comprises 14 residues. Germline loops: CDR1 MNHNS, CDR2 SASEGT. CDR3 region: CASSEPRQQETQYF.

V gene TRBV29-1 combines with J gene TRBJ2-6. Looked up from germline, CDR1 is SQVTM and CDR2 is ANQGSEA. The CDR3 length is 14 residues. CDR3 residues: CSVVPVGGANVLTF.

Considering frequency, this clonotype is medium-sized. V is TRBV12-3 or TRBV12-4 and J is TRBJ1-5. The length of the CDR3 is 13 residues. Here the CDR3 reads CASNPGLNQPQHF.

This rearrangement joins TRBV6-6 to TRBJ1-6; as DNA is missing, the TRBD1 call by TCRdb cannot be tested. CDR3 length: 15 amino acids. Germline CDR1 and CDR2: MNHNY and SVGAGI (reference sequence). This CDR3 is CASTRDRIYNSPLHF.

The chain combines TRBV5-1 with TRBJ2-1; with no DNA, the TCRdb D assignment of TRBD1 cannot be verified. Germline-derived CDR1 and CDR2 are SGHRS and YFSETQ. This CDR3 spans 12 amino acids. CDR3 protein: CASSGGPNEQFF.

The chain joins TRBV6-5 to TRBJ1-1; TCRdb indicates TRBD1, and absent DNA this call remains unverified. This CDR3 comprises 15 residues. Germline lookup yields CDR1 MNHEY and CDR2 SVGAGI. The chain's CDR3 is CASSQVAGGGTEAFF.

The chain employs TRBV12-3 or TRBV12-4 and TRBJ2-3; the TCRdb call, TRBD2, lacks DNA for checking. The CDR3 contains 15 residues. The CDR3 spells CASRGLAGYTDTQYF.

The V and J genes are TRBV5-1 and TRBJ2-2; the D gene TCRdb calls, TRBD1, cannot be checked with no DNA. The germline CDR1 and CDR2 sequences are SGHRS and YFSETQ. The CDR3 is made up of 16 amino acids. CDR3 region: CASSAGTTANTGELFF. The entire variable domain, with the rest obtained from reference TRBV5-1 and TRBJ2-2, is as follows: KAGVTQTPRYLIKTRGQQVTLSCSPISGHRSVSWYQQTPGQGLQFLFEYFSETQRNKGNFPGRFSGRQFSNSRSEMNVSTLELGDSALYLCASSAGTTANTGELFFGEGSRLTVL.